Following are 17 T cell receptor beta chains from one sample sequenced in a study of cytomegalovirus exposure and HLA in healthy donors. Sequenced by immunoSEQ multiplex PCR; TCRdb stores in-frame clones only, minus some. The sample yields about 150,000 clones, roughly 90% seen once. The sequenced sample was PBMCs. These receptors were collected from a man aged 18 to 30 in good health and CMV-seropositive.

The genes are TRBV28 and TRBJ2-7; TRBD1 aligns across 7 bases. There are 12 residues in the CDR3. Germline V gene lookup returns CDR1 MDHEN and CDR2 SYDVKM. V shed 7 bases and J 7 bases; nucleotides not matched to a gene: 7. CDR3 sequence reads: CASKGASGEQYF. The CDR3 bases are TGTGCCAGCAAGGGGGCATCGGGGGAGCAGTACTTC.

The rearrangement links TRBV19 to TRBJ1-5, with TRBD1 matching 9 bases. Germline V gene lookup returns CDR1 LNHDA and CDR2 SQIVND (reference sequence). Losses at the gene ends were 6 bases for V and 6 bases for J; bases not matched to a gene: 3. This CDR3 region has 13 residues. The CDR3: CASRGQGSQPQHF. CDR3 DNA sequence: TGTGCCAGTAGGGGACAGGGCAGTCAGCCCCAGCATTTT.

The V call is TRBV7-3, the J call TRBJ2-2; the D gene is possibly TRBD1 (5 bases). CDR3 size: 14 residues. The germline V gene has CDR1 SGHTA and CDR2 FQGTGA. Trimming took off 2 bases at V and 2 bases at J, with 6 bases between the two ends. In DNA form, the CDR3 reads TGTGCCAGCAGCTTAGGACACAACACCGGGGAGCTGTTTTTT. Amino acid sequence: CASSLGHNTGELFF.

This rearrangement joins TRBV9 to TRBJ2-3, with 8 bases matching TRBD2. The CDR3 runs to 16 residues. Germline V gene sequence: CDR1 SGDLS, CDR2 YYNGEE. J was trimmed by 4 bases and V by 0 bases; bases with no gene match: 7. This CDR3 reads CASSVVSSGVADTQYF. The CDR3 DNA reads TGTGCCAGCAGCGTAGTTAGTAGCGGGGTGGCAGATACGCAGTATTTT.

V is TRBV27 and J is TRBJ2-1; D is undetermined. This CDR3 region has 14 residues. Germline V gene data show CDR1 as MNHEY and CDR2 as SMNVEV (reference sequence). V was clipped by 5 bases and J by 8 bases, with 16 bases between them. CDR3 region: CASSPQSTVYEQFF. The CDR3 bases are TGTGCCAGCAGTCCCCAGTCGACTGTTTATGAGCAGTTCTTC.

Note on this clone: It is likely a read error, because the conserved phenylalanine at the end of the CDR3 is missing. The limits of the CDR3 on the DNA are not certain, so only TCRdb's listed CDR3 is given. The V gene is TRBV10-1, the J gene TRBJ1-1; no DNA check was done on the table's D call, TRBD1. The germline CDR1 and CDR2 sequences are WNHNN and SYGVQD (reference sequence). The CDR3 extends over 10 residues, inclusive of both ends. This CDR3 is CASSEFLQGA.

The chain recombines TRBV2 with TRBJ2-1; TRBD2 agrees at 9 bases. This CDR3 comprises 17 residues. Unmatched junction bases numbered 10, after V lost 5 bases and J lost 2 bases. Germline V gene sequence: CDR1 SNHLY, CDR2 FYNNEI. DNA for the CDR3: TGTGCCAGCAGTAACATGGGGGTAGCGGGGGCCTACAATGAGCAGTTCTTC. Translated: CASSNMGVAGAYNEQFF.

This chain joins TRBV4-3 and TRBJ2-1, with 9 bases identical to TRBD2. V lost 0 bases to trimming and J lost 0 bases; unmatched junction nucleotides: 3. CDR1 and CDR2 from the germline V gene are LGHNA and YSLEER. This CDR3 is 17 amino acids long. The CDR3 loop is CASSQEGSGSSYNEQFF. CDR3 DNA: TGCGCCAGCAGCCAAGAAGGTAGCGGGAGCTCCTACAATGAGCAGTTCTTC.

This rearrangement joins TRBV5-6 to TRBJ2-1; 11 bases match TRBD2. Germline values: CDR1 SGHDT, CDR2 YYEEEE. Trimming took 4 bases from V and 8 from J; bases not matched to a gene: 8. The CDR3 length is 15 residues. The CDR3 sequence: CASSRTSGSWYEQFF. CDR3 in DNA: TGTGCCAGCAGCCGAACTAGCGGGAGTTGGTATGAGCAGTTCTTC.

The genes are TRBV14 and TRBJ1-1; no clear D gene. This CDR3 spans 14 amino acids. Germline CDR1 is SGHDN and CDR2 is FVKESK. V lost 2 bases and J 1 base, leaving 8 bases between the germline ends. CDR3 region: CASSQPFGNTEAFF. CDR3 coding DNA: TGTGCCAGCAGCCAACCGTTCGGGAACACTGAAGCTTTCTTT.

This clone is a singleton in its sample. This chain uses TRBV4-3 with TRBJ2-5; the D gene is possibly TRBD2 (7 bases). Germline CDR1 LGHNA, CDR2 YSLEER. The CDR3 is 15 amino acids. V lost 0 bases, J lost 2 bases, and 10 bases lay in between. CDR3 sequence: CASSQEGGGQETQYF. The CDR3 region has the DNA TGCGCCAGCAGCCAAGAAGGGGGAGGGCAAGAGACCCAGTACTTC.

The V and J genes are TRBV2 and TRBJ2-1, with D possibly matching TRBD2 (5 bases). The germline gives CDR1 SNHLY, CDR2 FYNNEI. The CDR3 totals 15 residues. Trimming took off 2 bases at V and 2 bases at J, with 10 bases between the two ends. Here the CDR3 reads CASSERESTYNEQFF. As DNA, the CDR3 is TGTGCCAGCAGTGAACGGGAATCCACCTACAATGAGCAGTTCTTC.

The sample holds one count of this clone. The CDR3 DNA follows: TGTGCCAGCAGTTTATTTCAGTCGGGACTAGCGGACGACAATGAGCAGTTCTTC. As protein: CASSLFQSGLADDNEQFF. The chain has TRBV27 and TRBJ2-1; 11 bases line up with TRBD2. The ends lost 1 base at V and 5 bases at J; junction bases unmatched: 10. The germline V gene encodes CDR1 MNHEY and CDR2 SMNVEV (reference sequence). CDR3 length equals 18 residues.

V and J are TRBV11-2 and TRBJ2-5; weak D call: TRBD1 (5 bases). Germline V gene data show CDR1 as SGHAT and CDR2 as FQNNGV. Trimming removed 7 bases from V and 0 bases from J, with 15 bases in between. The CDR3 is 15 residues long. Here the CDR3 reads CASNQGSWYQETQYF. Written as DNA, the CDR3 is TGTGCCAGCAACCAGGGCAGCTGGTACCAAGAGACCCAGTACTTC.

The chain carries TRBV2 and TRBJ2-1; 8 bases line up with TRBD2. In germline, CDR1 is SNHLY, CDR2 FYNNEI. The CDR3 is 16 residues long. V lost 7 bases and J lost 4; bases outside the gene matches: 12. CDR3 in DNA: TGTGCCAGCAAATCAGCGGGAGCTTCACAATACAATGAGCAGTTCTTC. Its translation is CASKSAGASQYNEQFF.

The V call is TRBV5-6, the J call TRBJ2-1; a possible D gene is TRBD2 (5 bases). The germline V gene has CDR1 SGHDT and CDR2 YYEEEE. The CDR3 contains 15 residues. V dropped 1 base and J dropped 2 bases, with 10 bases sitting between them. The CDR3 region is CASSLITGAYNEQFF. The CDR3 nucleotides read TGTGCCAGCAGCTTGATTACCGGGGCCTACAATGAGCAGTTCTTC.

The rearrangement uses TRBV9 and TRBJ1-6, with 10 positions matching TRBD1. Germline V lookup: CDR1 SGDLS, CDR2 YYNGEE. The J segment lost 7 bases and the V segment lost 2 bases, leaving 6 bases of the junction unmatched. The CDR3 extends over 16 amino acids. CDR3 residues: CASSVKTGGFNSPLHF. CDR3 nucleotides: TGTGCCAGCAGCGTTAAGACAGGGGGCTTCAATTCACCCCTCCACTTT.